This T cell receptor (beta chain) is drawn from a study of shared clonotypes between healthy human individuals. Method: immunoSEQ multiplex PCR; TCRdb's copy keeps in-frame clones and lacks some. The table has fewer than 1.4 million clones, approximately 80% seen once. The V and J ends lost 4 bases and 7 bases respectively, with 11 bases between them. The germline CDR1 and CDR2 sequences are SGHRS and YFSETQ. The length of the CDR3 is 12 residues. The receptor was isolated from a man between 18 and 35 years old in good health. Some clones in this sample may be carry-over from other donors' samples. Sequencing used memory CD4+ T cells from PBMCs. Subset meaning: CD45RA-negative fraction. The V and J genes are TRBV5-1 and TRBJ2-5; tentatively, D is TRBD2 (5 bases). The CDR3 here is CASSLDEGTQYF. The CDR3 coding sequence is TGCGCCAGCAGCCTAGATGAGGGGACCCAGTACTTC.